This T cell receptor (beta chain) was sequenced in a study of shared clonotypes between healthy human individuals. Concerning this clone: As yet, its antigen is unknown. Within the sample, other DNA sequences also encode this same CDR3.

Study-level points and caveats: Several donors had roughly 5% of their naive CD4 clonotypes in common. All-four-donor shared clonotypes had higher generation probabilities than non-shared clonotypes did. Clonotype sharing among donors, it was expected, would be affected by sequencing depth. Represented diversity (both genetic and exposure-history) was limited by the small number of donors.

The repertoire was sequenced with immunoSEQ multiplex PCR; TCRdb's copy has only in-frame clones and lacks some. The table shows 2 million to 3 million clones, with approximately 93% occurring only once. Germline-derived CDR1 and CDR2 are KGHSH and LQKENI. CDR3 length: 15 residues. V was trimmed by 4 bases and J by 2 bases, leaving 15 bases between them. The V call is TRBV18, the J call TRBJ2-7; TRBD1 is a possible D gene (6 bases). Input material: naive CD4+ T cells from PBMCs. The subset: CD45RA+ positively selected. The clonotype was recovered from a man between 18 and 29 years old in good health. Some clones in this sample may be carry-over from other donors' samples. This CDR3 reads CASSQPGQGTYEQYF. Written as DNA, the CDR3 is TGTGCCAGCTCACAACCGGGGCAGGGGACCTACGAGCAGTACTTC.